This TCR beta chain was captured in a study of breast tumors, draining lymph nodes, adjacent tissues. Findings and caveats of the study: Tumors had less TCR diversity than lymph nodes, more than nontumor tissue. Tumor T cell lymph node origin was a supported hypothesis, not proven.

As for this clonotype: Its specificity is unknown.

V lost 7 bases, J lost 1 base, and 8 bases stayed unmatched. CDR3 length: 16 amino acids. The germline V gene has CDR1 MGHDK and CDR2 SYGVNS. The lymph nodes were axillary draining lymph nodes from breast cancer patients. TCRdb fed the multiplex PCR reads into MiXCR, producing one record per CDR3 protein. The sample lists under 350,000 distinct CDR3 sequences, 30% seen once, with 1.1% in the top ten. The rearrangement links TRBV25-1 to TRBJ2-2; 8 bases agree with TRBD2. The material sequenced was axillary lymph node tissue. The receptor comes from a female donor with breast cancer. Some clones in this sample may be carry-over from other donors' samples. The CDR3 DNA sequence: TGTGCCAGCACCCAGGCGGGACTAGGGAACACCGGGGAGCTGTTTTTT. It yields the protein CASTQAGLGNTGELFF.